Listed below are T cell receptor beta chains from one sample, sequenced in a study of regulatory T cells in long-lasting Graves disease. Each CDR3 protein gets one entry after TCRdb re-called the multiplex PCR reads with MiXCR. The sample lists approximately 350,000 distinct CDR3 sequences; about 11% were seen once. The data also belong to a second study, concerning T cells in Graves' hyperthyroidism and ophthalmopathy.

The sample consisted of peripheral blood mononuclear cells (PBMCs), taken at new diagnosis, from a patient treated with antithyroid drugs. These receptors all come from a woman under 30 with Graves disease. Both conserved end residues are trimmed from each CDR3.

TRBJ1-1 | TRBV4-3 | 12 | ASSQDADGSEAF
TRBJ2-1 | TRBV20-1 | 16 | SASGLAPGRNSYNEQF
TRBJ2-7 | TRBV18 | 11 | ASSPPSGYEQY
TRBJ2-7 | TRBV7-2 | 11 | ASTEREGWEQY
TRBJ2-1 | TRBV11-2 | 14 | ASSQDSGGEYNEQF
TRBJ2-1 | TRBV27 | 13 | ASSPGQGPYNEQF
TRBJ1-3 | TRBV18 | 13 | ASSPWTAAGNTIY
TRBJ1-1 | TRBV20-1 | 10 | SASTGNTEAF
TRBJ2-3 | TRBV19 | 11 | ASRRRDGHTQY
TRBJ2-5 | TRBV7-3 | 14 | ASSLLAAGGSETQH
TRBJ1-1 | TRBV5-5 | 12 | ASSLMVTTAEAF
TRBJ1-2 | TRBV18 | 12 | ASSPYDANYGYT
TRBJ1-2 | TRBV7-9 | 10 | ASSLIGEGYT
TRBJ1-1 | TRBV15 | 11 | ATRVTVNTEAF
TRBJ2-7 | TRBV5-6 | 11 | ASSFPIRGEQY
TRBJ2-1 | TRBV20-1 | 13 | SARDMGEGHYEQF
TRBJ2-5 | TRBV24-1 | 11 | ATSDGVQETQY
TRBJ2-3 | TRBV7-8 | 15 | ASSPGGASGVGDTQY
TRBJ2-7 | TRBV11-2 | 10 | ASSLILGEQY
TRBJ2-7 | TRBV12-3/TRBV12-4 | 13 | ASSLRRASSYEQY
TRBJ1-1 | TRBV5-1 | 12 | ASSPRTMNTEAF
TRBJ2-3 | TRBV11-2 | 14 | ASSPRFAQVSDTQY
TRBJ1-2 | TRBV20-1 | 10 | SPGQGGDGYT
TRBJ1-1 | TRBV7-2 | 13 | ASSHRQGRRTEAF
TRBJ1-2 | TRBV27 | 12 | ASRKTGVNYGYT
TRBJ1-1 | TRBV5-8 | 13 | ASSSEDSLALGAF
TRBJ1-2 | TRBV7-9 | 12 | ASSLVSGNYGYT
TRBJ2-1 | TRBV20-1 | 14 | SARDWGGDSHNEQF
TRBJ2-7 | TRBV27 | 11 | ASSLLNSYEQY
TRBJ2-3 | TRBV6-2/TRBV6-3 | 12 | ASARGSSPDTQY
TRBJ2-3 | TRBV11-1 | 14 | ASSVEWTSYSDTQY
TRBJ2-2 | TRBV5-1 | 12 | ASNRWTGTGELF
TRBJ2-7 | TRBV28 | 12 | ASSLAGTTREQY
TRBJ1-5 | TRBV30 | 13 | AWSVGTASNQPQH
TRBJ1-1 | TRBV20-1 | 10 | SARDVNTEAF
TRBJ2-1 | TRBV11-2 | 10 | ASSSLPGEQF
TRBJ2-2 | TRBV2 | 13 | ASRTSGSFTGELF
TRBJ2-7 | TRBV5-4 | 14 | ASSKLAGGRTYEQY
TRBJ2-3 | TRBV6-2/TRBV6-3 | 16 | ASSYSTRTSGYTDTQY
TRBJ2-3 | TRBV3-1 | 14 | ASSQFSGDRTDTQY
TRBJ2-5 | TRBV28 | 13 | ASSSQGGAEVGRY